Listed here are 18 T cell receptor beta chains from one sample, sequenced in a study of CD8 T cells in Susac syndrome. Random hexamers were used to reverse transcribe an amount of roughly 0.45 to 1 ug RNA. TCRdb redid the calling of the immunoSEQ multiplex PCR reads with MiXCR, one entry per CDR3 protein. The data hold approximately 200,000 distinct CDR3 sequences, with approximately 96% observed a single time. Sequenced: CD4+ T cells from PBMCs. The receptors shown here come from a human donor with multiple sclerosis.

As DNA, the CDR3 is TGCGCCAGCAGGTTTCACAGGGAGGTGGGCACTGAAGCTTTCTTT. Translated: CASRFHREVGTEAFF. This chain links TRBV5-1 with TRBJ1-1, with a tentative D call TRBD1 (6 bases). CDR1 and CDR2 from the germline V gene are SGHRS and YFSETQ. V was trimmed by 5 bases and J by 4 bases, leaving 18 bases between them. The CDR3 extends over 15 amino acids.

This rearrangement joins TRBV7-9 to TRBJ2-7, with 9 bases that match TRBD1. With 6 bases clipped from V and 5 bases from J, the junction kept 8 bases outside the gene matches. The germline V gene has CDR1 SEHNR and CDR2 FQNEAQ (reference sequence). The CDR3 sequence is 14 residues long. CDR3 in amino acids: CASSAGTGRDEQYF. The CDR3 bases are TGTGCCAGCAGTGCCGGGACAGGGAGGGACGAGCAGTACTTC. The whole variable domain, filled in from reference TRBV7-9 and TRBJ2-7, reads DTGVSQNPRHKITKRGQNVTFRCDPISEHNRLYWYRQTLGQGPEFLTYFQNEAQLEKSRLLSDRFSAERPKGSFSTLEIQRTEQGDSAMYLCASSAGTGRDEQYFGPGTRLTVT.

This clonotype was recorded once. CDR3 residues: CASTSRGGLNGYTF. Written as DNA, the CDR3 is TGTGCCAGCACCTCCAGGGGAGGACTTAATGGCTACACCTTC. The chain joins TRBV6-2 or TRBV6-3 to TRBJ1-2; tentatively, D is TRBD1 (6 bases). The germline gives CDR1 MNHEY, CDR2 SVGEGT. The CDR3 length is 14 residues. Trimming left V 7 bases short and J 6 bases short, with 18 bases between.

This chain connects TRBV2 to TRBJ2-7; 13 nucleotides align to TRBD2. V lost 5 bases to trimming and J lost 5 bases; unmatched junction nucleotides: 12. The CDR3 contains 17 residues. CDR1 and CDR2 (germline): SNHLY, FYNNEI. CDR3 in DNA: TGTGCCAGCAGTCCGACTAGCGGGGGGCCCTCGGGTAACGAGCAGTACTTC. Its translation: CASSPTSGGPSGNEQYF.

V is TRBV5-4 and J is TRBJ2-5, with D possibly matching TRBD1 (5 bases). Germline V gene data show CDR1 as SGHNT and CDR2 as YYREEE (reference sequence). The V and J ends lost 0 bases and 3 bases respectively, with 9 bases between them. The CDR3 is 14 amino acids. The CDR3 coding sequence is TGTGCCAGCAGCTTGGAACGACAGAAAGAGACCCAGTACTTC. Protein: CASSLERQKETQYF.

The J gene is TRBJ2-2, the V gene TRBV7-6; tentatively, D is TRBD2 (5 bases). The length of the CDR3 is 15 residues. The V end lost 1 base, the J end lost 15 bases, and 21 bases lay between the germline ends. The germline V gene encodes CDR1 SGHVS and CDR2 FNYEAQ. The CDR3 DNA reads as TGTGCCAGCAGCTTAGACCCCTTGGGGAGTGTTGAGGTGTTTTTT. It translates to CASSLDPLGSVEVFF. The full variable domain, in which reference TRBV7-6 and TRBJ2-2 provide the parts outside the CDR3, is GAGVSQSPRYKVTKRGQDVALRCDPISGHVSLYWYRQALGQGPEFLTYFNYEAQQDKSGLPNDRFSAERPEGSISTLTIQRTEQRDSAMYRCASSLDPLGSVEVFFGEGSRLTVL.

This sequence joins TRBV20-1 and TRBJ1-1; a weak D match, TRBD1 (5 bases). Trimming took off 1 base at V and 3 bases at J, with 15 bases between the two ends. The CDR3 sequence is 15 residues long. The germline gives CDR1 DFQATT, CDR2 SNEGSKA (reference sequence). The CDR3 bases are TGCAGTGCTAGAGGGGGGTGGGCACGGGACACTGAAGCTTTCTTT. Its translation: CSARGGWARDTEAFF.

This rearrangement joins TRBV30 to TRBJ2-5, with 8 bases aligning to TRBD2. The CDR3 runs to 16 residues. V lost 0 bases, J lost 7 bases, and 13 bases stayed unmatched. CDR1 is GTSNPN and CDR2 is SVGIG in the germline V gene (reference sequence). The CDR3, as DNA: TGTGCCTGGAGTGTTGGGTTCGGGGGGGCCGCGGGGACCCAGTACTTC. This codes for CAWSVGFGGAAGTQYF.

The CDR3 protein is CASSPWAGEKLFF. In DNA, the CDR3 is TGTGCCAGCAGCCCGTGGGCGGGAGAAAAACTGTTTTTT. V gene TRBV3-1 combines with J gene TRBJ1-4; unclear D gene. The CDR3 consists of 13 residues. The germline V gene encodes CDR1 LGHDT and CDR2 YNNKEL (reference sequence). V was shortened by 4 bases and J by 8 bases, with 11 bases between the two germline ends.

This clonotype appeared once. The chain joins TRBV30 to TRBJ1-3; the D gene is possibly TRBD1 (6 bases). Per germline, CDR1 GTSNPN and CDR2 SVGIG (reference sequence). Trimming removed 4 bases at V and 2 bases at J, with 12 bases between. The CDR3 contains 14 residues. CDR3 DNA sequence: TGTGCCTGGATTCGAAGGGGGACTGGAAACACCATATATTTT. It encodes CAWIRRGTGNTIYF.

This chain connects TRBV7-2 to TRBJ2-1; D is perhaps TRBD1 (7 bases). V was cut by 7 bases and J by 10 bases, with 14 bases left in between. CDR3 size: 12 residues. Germline V CDR1 and CDR2: SGHTA, FQGNSA. CDR3 residues: CASNPGGFEQFF. CDR3 in DNA: TGTGCCAGCAACCCAGGGGGGTTCGAGCAGTTCTTC.

DNA for the CDR3: TGTGCCAGCACCGGGGGACAGGGGGATCAGAGCGGTGGCTACACCTTC. Translation: CASTGGQGDQSGGYTF. The chain employs TRBV3-1 and TRBJ1-2; 11 nucleotides align to TRBD1. The CDR3 extends over 16 amino acids. Germline V CDR1 and CDR2: LGHDT, YNNKEL (reference sequence). V trimming: 7 bases; J trimming: 7 bases; junction bases outside the gene matches: 14.

In regard to this clonotype: The junction does not match germline at one end; this may be a read error. This sequence joins TRBV7-7 and TRBJ2-7, with D uncertain. CDR1 SSHAT and CDR2 FNYEAQ come from the germline V gene (reference sequence). The CDR3 contains 14 residues. CDR3 in amino acids: CASSPRHDSYEQYF. DNA of the CDR3: TGTGCTAGCAGCCCCAGGCACGACTCCTACGAGCAGTACTTC.

J is TRBJ1-2 and V is TRBV10-3, with TRBD1 identical over 11 bases. The length of the CDR3 is 13 residues. Germline trimming cut 10 bases from V and 8 bases from J; bases unmatched to any gene: 9. The germline gives CDR1 ENHRY, CDR2 SYGVKD. CDR3 nucleotides: TGTGCCACCTTCGGACAGGGGGCGCGGGGCTACACCTTC. Translated: CATFGQGARGYTF.

This chain connects TRBV13 to TRBJ1-1, with D possibly TRBD1 on 5 matching bases. In germline, CDR1 is PRHDT, CDR2 FYEKMQ (reference sequence). The CDR3 loop spans 18 amino acids. Trimming removed 5 bases from V and 0 bases from J, with 22 bases in between. CDR3 nucleotide sequence: TGTGCCAGCAGCATCACTTGGGACGGAGCCGCTTTGAACACTGAAGCTTTCTTT. This translates into CASSITWDGAALNTEAFF. Complete variable domain (other parts from reference TRBV13 and TRBJ1-1): AAGVIQSPRHLIKEKRETATLKCYPIPRHDTVYWYQQGPGQDPQFLISFYEKMQSDKGSIPDRFSAQQFSDYHSELNMSSLELGDSALYFCASSITWDGAALNTEAFFGQGTRLTVV.

The rearrangement links TRBV5-4 to TRBJ2-3; tentatively, D is TRBD1 or TRBD2 (5 bases each). The germline V gene encodes CDR1 SGHNT and CDR2 YYREEE (reference sequence). This CDR3 region has 15 residues. V lost 2 bases to trimming and J lost 0 bases, with 10 bases between them. As DNA, the CDR3 is TGTGCCAGCAGCTTACCCGAGGGGAGCACAGATACGCAGTATTTT. It codes for CASSLPEGSTDTQYF. The variable domain in full, completed from reference TRBV5-4 and TRBJ2-3, reads ETGVTQSPTHLIKTRGQQVTLRCSSQSGHNTVSWYQQALGQGPQFIFQYYREEENGRGNFPPRFSGLQFPNYSSELNVNALELDDSALYLCASSLPEGSTDTQYFGPGTRLTVL.

This chain links TRBV9 with TRBJ1-2, with 7 bases aligning to TRBD1. This CDR3 region has 11 residues. V trimming: 5 bases; J trimming: 10 bases; junction bases outside the gene matches: 5. Germline V gene data show CDR1 as SGDLS and CDR2 as YYNGEE. The CDR3 region has the DNA TGTGCCAGCAGTCGGGACAGCTTCTACACCTTC. Amino acids: CASSRDSFYTF.

The V call is TRBV5-1, the J call TRBJ1-1; 8 nucleotides align to TRBD1. The CDR3 sequence is 13 residues long. The V and J ends lost 4 bases and 8 bases, in that order; junction bases with no gene match: 7. The germline gives CDR1 SGHRS, CDR2 YFSETQ. CDR3: CASSPDRVQEAFF. Written as DNA, the CDR3 is TGCGCCAGCAGCCCGGACAGGGTTCAGGAAGCTTTCTTT.